Listed below are T cell receptor beta chains from one sample, sequenced in a study of CD8 T cells in Susac syndrome. TCRdb used MiXCR to reprocess the immunoSEQ multiplex PCR reads, holding one entry per CDR3 protein. The sample lists around 190,000 distinct CDR3 sequences, roughly 92% occurring once. The specimen was CD4+ T cells from PBMCs. These receptors all stem from a human donor in good health. The CDR3 runs from the conserved cysteine through the conserved F or W. The D gene is left open where the match is weak. Clone size is not always given. Where it is, it says once, few, many or a class for expanded clones.

>TRBD1|.|TRBJ1-2|TRBV12-5
CASGLVTGAQDYGYTF
TGTGCTAGTGGTTTGGTAACAGGGGCACAAGACTATGGCTACACCTTC
>TRBD1|.|TRBJ1-2|TRBV28
CASSRATGGGVVSTF
TGTGCCAGCAGTCGAGCTACAGGGGGAGGGGTTGTCTCCACCTTC
>.|.|TRBJ2-3|TRBV9
CASSAKNLGPQYF
TGTGCCAGCAGTGCCAAAAACCTCGGGCCGCAGTATTTT
>.|.|TRBJ1-1|TRBV3-1
CASSPPAPYAEAFF
TGTGCCAGCAGCCCTCCAGCGCCGTATGCTGAAGCTTTCTTT
>.|.|TRBJ1-2|TRBV3-1
CASSHWGGDGYTF
TGTGCCAGCAGCCATTGGGGGGGCGATGGCTACACCTTC
>.|.|TRBJ2-1|TRBV18
CASSPPRGRGTYNEQFF
TGTGCCAGCTCACCCCCTAGGGGGCGGGGAACCTACAATGAGCAGTTCTTC
>.|few|TRBJ1-6|TRBV4-1
CASSQEVQVRNSPLHF
TGCGCCAGCAGCCAAGAGGTACAGGTCCGAAATTCACCCCTCCACTTT
>.|.|TRBJ1-1|TRBV28
CASRALWVEAFF
TGTGCCAGCAGGGCCTTATGGGTCGAAGCTTTCTTT
>.|.|TRBJ1-1|TRBV12-3/TRBV12-4
CASTQKGEAFF
TGTGCCAGCACCCAAAAAGGGGAAGCTTTCTTT
>.|.|TRBJ2-1|TRBV7-2
CASSSRGVRGGNEQFF
TGTGCCAGCAGCTCCCGGGGAGTTCGGGGCGGGAATGAGCAGTTCTTC
>.|.|TRBJ2-5|TRBV19
CASSMTGGQETQYF
TGTGCCAGTAGTATGACAGGAGGCCAAGAGACCCAGTACTTC
>.|.|TRBJ1-5|TRBV4-1
CASSQVVRDYRQPQHF
TGCGCCAGCAGCCAAGTTGTTCGGGACTATCGACAGCCCCAGCATTTT
>.|.|TRBJ1-5|TRBV3-1
CASSQGGRRDQPQHF
TGTGCCAGCAGCCAAGGGGGAAGGAGGGATCAGCCCCAGCATTTT
>TRBD2|.|TRBJ2-3|TRBV20-1
CSAETSGSTDTQYF
TGCAGTGCTGAGACTAGCGGGAGCACAGATACGCAGTATTTT
>.|.|TRBJ2-2|TRBV9
CASSTRATGTGELFF
TGTGCCAGCAGCACCAGGGCCACGGGGACCGGGGAGCTGTTTTTT
>.|few|TRBJ2-7|TRBV6-1
CASSEAGFEQYF
TGTGCCAGCAGTGAAGCGGGGTTTGAGCAGTACTTC
>.|.|TRBJ1-6|TRBV12-3/TRBV12-4
CASRLTNSNSPLHF
TGTGCCAGCAGGCTGACAAATTCTAATTCACCCCTCCACTTT
>.|.|TRBJ1-6|TRBV12-3/TRBV12-4
CATSMGKNSPLHF
TGTGCCACCAGCATGGGGAAGAATTCACCCCTCCACTTT
>.|.|TRBJ2-2|TRBV6-5
CATDGGNTGELFF
TGTGCCACCGACGGGGGAAACACCGGGGAGCTGTTTTTT
>TRBD1|.|TRBJ2-3|TRBV7-2
CASRGGQAVRDTQYF
TGTGCCAGCAGGGGCGGACAGGCGGTAAGAGATACGCAGTATTTT
>.|.|TRBJ2-1|TRBV7-8
CASSLAAAYPGEGQFF
TGTGCCAGCAGCTTAGCGGCGGCGTACCCTGGGGAAGGGCAGTTCTTC
>.|.|TRBJ2-1|TRBV9
CASSSRGYNEQFF
TGTGCCAGCAGCTCCAGGGGTTACAATGAGCAGTTCTTC
>.|.|TRBJ2-5|TRBV30
CAGVRAGETQYF
TGTGCGGGCGTCCGGGCAGGGGAGACCCAGTACTTC
>.|.|TRBJ1-2|TRBV6-4
CASSDQGGYGYTF
TGTGCCAGCAGTGACCAGGGCGGCTATGGCTACACCTTC
>TRBD1|.|TRBJ1-5|TRBV28
CASSQTQGGNQPQHF
TGTGCCAGCAGTCAAACCCAGGGGGGAAATCAGCCCCAGCATTTT
>TRBD1|.|TRBJ2-7|TRBV29-1
CSVDGNPGQGRYF
TGCAGCGTTGATGGCAACCCGGGACAGGGACGGTACTTC
>TRBD1|.|TRBJ1-2|TRBV7-2
CASSGWDRGRSGGYTF
TGTGCCAGCAGCGGTTGGGACAGGGGGCGGTCGGGAGGCTACACCTTC
>.|once|TRBJ2-3|TRBV19
CASSILTGLTDTQYF
TGTGCCAGTAGTATCCTGACAGGCCTCACAGATACGCAGTATTTT
>.|.|TRBJ2-3|TRBV20-1
CSASKSGPTDTQYF
TGCAGTGCTAGTAAGTCCGGCCCCACAGATACGCAGTATTTT
>.|once|TRBJ1-1|TRBV5-1
CASQEQGNTEAFF
TGCGCCAGCCAGGAACAGGGGAACACTGAAGCTTTCTTT
>.|.|TRBJ2-6|TRBV13
CASRLRGAGANVLTF
TGTGCCAGCCGCCTGAGAGGGGCTGGGGCCAACGTCCTGACTTTC
>TRBD1|.|TRBJ2-2|TRBV28
CASHGTGRVETGELFF
TGTGCCAGTCACGGGACAGGGAGAGTTGAAACCGGGGAGCTGTTTTTT
>.|once|TRBJ2-1|TRBV3-1
CASSQDGGHANEQFF
TGTGCCAGCAGCCAAGATGGAGGGCACGCCAATGAGCAGTTCTTC
>.|.|TRBJ1-1|TRBV29-1
CSVDPGPNTEAFF
TGCAGCGTTGATCCGGGACCCAACACTGAAGCTTTCTTT
>TRBD1|.|TRBJ2-2|TRBV5-1
CAGDRILTGELFF
TGCGCGGGGGACAGGATACTCACCGGGGAGCTGTTTTTT
>TRBD2|.|TRBJ2-7|TRBV27
CASRDRASGGLTYEQYF
TGTGCCAGCAGAGACCGGGCTAGCGGGGGGCTAACCTACGAGCAGTACTTC
>.|.|TRBJ1-2|TRBV7-3
CASSSTAGGYTF
TGTGCCAGCAGCTCGACAGCAGGCGGCTACACCTTC
>TRBD2|.|TRBJ2-3|TRBV5-1
CASSLDLAGANTDTQYF
TGCGCCAGCAGCTTGGACTTAGCGGGGGCCAACACAGATACGCAGTATTTT
>.|.|TRBJ1-5|TRBV20-1
CSAGGHSNQPQHF
TGCAGTGCTGGGGGCCATAGCAATCAGCCCCAGCATTTT